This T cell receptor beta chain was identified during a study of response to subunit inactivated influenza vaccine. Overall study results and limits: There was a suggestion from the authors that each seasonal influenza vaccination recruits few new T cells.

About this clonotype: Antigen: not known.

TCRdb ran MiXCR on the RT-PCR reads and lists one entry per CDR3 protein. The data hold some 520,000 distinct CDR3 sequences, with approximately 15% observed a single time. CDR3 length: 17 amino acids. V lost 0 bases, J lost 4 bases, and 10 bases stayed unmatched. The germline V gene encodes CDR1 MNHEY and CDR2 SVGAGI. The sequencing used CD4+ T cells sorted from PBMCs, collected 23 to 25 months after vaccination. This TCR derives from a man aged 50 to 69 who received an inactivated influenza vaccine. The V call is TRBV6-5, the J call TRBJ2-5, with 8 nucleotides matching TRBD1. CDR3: CASSYSSRGQGRETQYF. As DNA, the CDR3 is TGTGCCAGCAGTTACTCGAGTCGCGGACAGGGCCGAGAGACCCAGTACTTC.